Below, 2 T cell receptor beta chains from the same sample are listed, as sequenced in a study of T cells in Graves' hyperthyroidism and ophthalmopathy. Regions amplified from RNA transcripts were the TCR beta CDR3 regions. The primer set for the first-round RT-PCR of the TCR CDR3 was HTBI. MiXCR, run by TCRdb on the multiplex PCR reads, gives a single entry per CDR3 protein. The data hold 300,000 to 350,000 distinct CDR3 sequences, with approximately 13% observed a single time. Sequencing used blood. The receptor set was obtained from a woman aged 30 to 39 with Graves' hyperthyroidism.

V gene TRBV2 combines with J gene TRBJ2-5; tentatively, D is TRBD1 (5 bases). The germline CDR1 and CDR2 sequences are SNHLY and FYNNEI. V shed 6 bases and J shed 4 bases, with 9 bases lying between them. This CDR3 has 12 residues. Here the CDR3 DNA reads TGTGCCAGCAGGGGGCAGTTAGAGACCCAGTACTTC. The encoded protein is CASRGQLETQYF.

This clonotype was seen repeatedly, ten times or more. V usage is TRBV5-1 and J usage is TRBJ2-1; possible D gene TRBD2, 6 bases. Germline V gives CDR1 SGHRS, CDR2 YFSETQ. The CDR3 extends over 12 amino acids. V was clipped by 4 bases and J by 6 bases, with 8 bases between them. DNA of the CDR3: TGCGCCAGCAGCCATAGCGGCAATGAGCAGTTCTTC. This sequence encodes CASSHSGNEQFF. The variable domain in full, with the rest retrieved from reference TRBV5-1 and TRBJ2-1, is KAGVTQTPRYLIKTRGQQVTLSCSPISGHRSVSWYQQTPGQGLQFLFEYFSETQRNKGNFPGRFSGRQFSNSRSEMNVSTLELGDSALYLCASSHSGNEQFFGPGTRLTVL.